Listed below are T cell receptor beta chains from one sample, sequenced in a study of T-cell memory formation after mild COVID-19. TCRdb used MiXCR to reprocess the 5' RACE reads, holding one entry per CDR3 protein. The sample has approximately 250,000 distinct CDR3 sequences, 16% seen once. Sample: PBMCs or a T cell subset sorted from them (not recorded which). These receptors originate from a young man who had mild COVID-19 (a few samples of this study predate the infection). Cell type and time point are not known. Each CDR3 is given with its conserved first and last residue. The D gene is left open where the match is weak. Clone size, where shown, is once, few, many, or a class for clones that have expanded.

j_gene	abundance	d_gene	v_gene	CDR3nt	CDR3aa
TRBJ2-7	few	TRBD1	TRBV5-1	TGCGCCAGCAGCGGAGGACAGGGCTTCTACGAGCAGTACTTC	CASSGGQGFYEQYF
TRBJ2-1	NA	NA	TRBV6-2/TRBV6-3	TGTGCCAGCCGAATTTGGGATTCCCGGGACTTTGCAAACAATGAGCAGTTCTTC	CASRIWDSRDFANNEQFF
TRBJ2-3	few	NA	TRBV27	TGTGCCAGCGGATACAGGGCACCAGATACGCAGTATTTT	CASGYRAPDTQYF
TRBJ2-1	few	NA	TRBV4-1	TGCGCCAGCAGCGAACGGACTGTCATCCGATACAATGAGCAGTTCTTC	CASSERTVIRYNEQFF
TRBJ1-2	many	TRBD1	TRBV5-1	TGCGCCAGCAGCCGGGACAGGGGTTATGGCTACACCTTC	CASSRDRGYGYTF
TRBJ1-5	NA	NA	TRBV5-1	TGCGCCAGCAGCTTTAATGGACGGGATCAGCCCCAGCATTTT	CASSFNGRDQPQHF
TRBJ2-1	NA	TRBD2	TRBV9	TGTGCCAGCAGCGCGCAGCGGGGGGTGCACAATGAGCAGTTCTTC	CASSAQRGVHNEQFF
TRBJ1-5	few	NA	TRBV6-5	TGTGCCAGCGGAGCTGGGAAGCCCCAGCATTTT	CASGAGKPQHF
TRBJ1-1	few	NA	TRBV21-1	TGTGCCAGCAACAAAGTAATAGGGGCCCACACTGAAGCTTTCTTT	CASNKVIGAHTEAFF
TRBJ2-5	many	NA	TRBV5-1	TGCGCCAGCAGCGACCAAGAGACCCAGTACTTC	CASSDQETQYF
TRBJ2-2	NA	TRBD1	TRBV12-3/TRBV12-4	TGTGCCAGCAGTCCTTGGGACAGTAGGACCGGGGAGCTGTTTTTT	CASSPWDSRTGELFF
TRBJ2-6	NA	NA	TRBV12-3/TRBV12-4	TGTGCCAGCAGTTTAGGACAGTACAGGGGGGCCAACGTCCTGACTTTC	CASSLGQYRGANVLTF
TRBJ2-5	NA	NA	TRBV6-5	TGTGCCAGCAGTTACTCGGCCCACCCGGGGGAGACCCAGTACTTC	CASSYSAHPGETQYF
TRBJ2-2	NA	NA	TRBV21-1	TGTGCCAGCAATGCGCAGGGGGGTACCGGGGAGCTGTTTTTT	CASNAQGGTGELFF
TRBJ2-2	NA	TRBD1	TRBV12-3/TRBV12-4	TGTGCCAGCAGCTATGAGGGGACAGGGAGGACCGGGGAGCTGTTTTTT	CASSYEGTGRTGELFF
TRBJ1-1	few	TRBD1	TRBV5-1	TGCGCCAGCAGCTTGAACACAGGGGGCCACACTGAAGCTTTCTTT	CASSLNTGGHTEAFF
TRBJ2-1	NA	TRBD2	TRBV28	TGTGCCAGCAGAGCGGGGTACTCCTACAATGAGCAGTTCTTC	CASRAGYSYNEQFF
TRBJ2-1	NA	TRBD1	TRBV12-3/TRBV12-4	TGTGCCAGCAGTTTCGTGGACAGGGCTTACAATGAGCAGTTCTTC	CASSFVDRAYNEQFF
TRBJ1-6	NA	NA	TRBV7-9	TGTGCCAGCAGCCATCGGGACCTAAATTCACCCCTCCACTTT	CASSHRDLNSPLHF
TRBJ1-5	NA	NA	TRBV15	TGTGCCACCAGCAGAGATGGGGGGACCAATCAGCCCCAGCATTTT	CATSRDGGTNQPQHF
TRBJ2-3	NA	NA	TRBV2	TGTGCCAGCGCGCGGAGGGAGGAAGATACGCAGTATTTT	CASARREEDTQYF
TRBJ2-2	NA	NA	TRBV7-9	TGTGCCAGCAGCGAGACGGTCACCGGGGAGCTGTTTTTT	CASSETVTGELFF
TRBJ1-2	few	NA	TRBV7-2	TGTGCCATAAAAACCGGGGGTTATGGCTACACCTTC	CAIKTGGYGYTF
TRBJ2-2	few	TRBD2	TRBV4-3	TGCGCCAGCAGCCAACTAGCGGGGGCGAACACCGGGGAGCTGTTTTTT	CASSQLAGANTGELFF
TRBJ1-3	NA	NA	TRBV4-1	TGCGCCAGCAGCCGCATATCCTTTGGAAACACCATATATTTT	CASSRISFGNTIYF
TRBJ2-1	NA	NA	TRBV12-3/TRBV12-4	TGTGCCAGCAGTACTACAGCGGGCGGTGAGCAGTTCTTC	CASSTTAGGEQFF
TRBJ2-1	NA	NA	TRBV20-1	TGCAGTGCTAGATTACCCCGGGGGCCCTACAATGAGCAGTTCTTC	CSARLPRGPYNEQFF
TRBJ2-2	NA	TRBD1	TRBV12-3/TRBV12-4	TGTGCCAGCAGTCGACAGGGACGTGGGGAGCTGTTTTTT	CASSRQGRGELFF